The clone carrying this T cell receptor (beta chain) was seen a handful of times. Alongside a J-beta primer mix, a sample-barcoded 5' primer served in a second PCR lasting about 7 to 11 cycles. MiXCR, run by TCRdb on the 5' RACE reads, gives a single entry per CDR3 protein. The table includes hundreds of thousands of distinct CDR3 sequences, less than 25% detected once. After removal of 5 bases from V and 4 bases from J, the junction contained 7 bases not matched to a gene. CDR3 length: 15 amino acids. Germline V CDR1 and CDR2: SGHTA, FQGNSA. The draw of peripheral blood yielded approximately 11 milliliters from each donor. This record comes from a study of blood T cells in healthy people across ages. This sample was shared with a second study, whose subject was T cells of mothers and their children.

What was sequenced was blood. This clonotype was sampled from a boy between 10 and 17 years old in good health. The chain couples TRBV7-2 to TRBJ2-5; 10 bases are a match to TRBD2. CDR3 region: CASSPQRGGRETQYF. The DNA of the CDR3 is TGTGCCAGCAGCCCACAGCGGGGGGGCCGAGAGACCCAGTACTTC.